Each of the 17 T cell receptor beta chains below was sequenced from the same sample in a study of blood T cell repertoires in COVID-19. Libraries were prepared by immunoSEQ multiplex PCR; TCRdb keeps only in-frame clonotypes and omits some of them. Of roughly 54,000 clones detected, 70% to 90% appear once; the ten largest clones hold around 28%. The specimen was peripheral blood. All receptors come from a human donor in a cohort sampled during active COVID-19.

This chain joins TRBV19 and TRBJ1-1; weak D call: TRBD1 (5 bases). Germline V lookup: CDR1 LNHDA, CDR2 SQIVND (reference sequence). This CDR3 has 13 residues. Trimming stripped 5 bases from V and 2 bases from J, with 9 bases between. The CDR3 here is CASSRTLNTEAFF. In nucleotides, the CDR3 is TGTGCCAGTAGTCGGACACTCAACACTGAAGCTTTCTTT. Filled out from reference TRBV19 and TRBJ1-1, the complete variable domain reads DGGITQSPKYLFRKEGQNVTLSCEQNLNHDAMYWYRQDPGQGLRLIYYSQIVNDFQKGDIAEGYSVSREKKESFPLTVTSAQKNPTAFYLCASSRTLNTEAFFGQGTRLTVV.

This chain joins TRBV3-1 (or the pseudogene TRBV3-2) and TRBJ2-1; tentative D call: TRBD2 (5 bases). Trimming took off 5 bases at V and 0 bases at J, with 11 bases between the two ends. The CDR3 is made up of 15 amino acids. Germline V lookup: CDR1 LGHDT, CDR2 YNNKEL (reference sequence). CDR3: CASSGGLASYNEQFF. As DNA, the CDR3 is TGTGCCAGCAGCGGCGGACTGGCCTCCTACAATGAGCAGTTCTTC.

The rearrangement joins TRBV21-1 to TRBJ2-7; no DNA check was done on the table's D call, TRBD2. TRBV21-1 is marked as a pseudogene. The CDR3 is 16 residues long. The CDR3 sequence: CASSPILAGRNYEQYF. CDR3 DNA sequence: TGTGCCAGCAGCCCGATTCTAGCGGGGCGCAACTACGAGCAGTACTTC.

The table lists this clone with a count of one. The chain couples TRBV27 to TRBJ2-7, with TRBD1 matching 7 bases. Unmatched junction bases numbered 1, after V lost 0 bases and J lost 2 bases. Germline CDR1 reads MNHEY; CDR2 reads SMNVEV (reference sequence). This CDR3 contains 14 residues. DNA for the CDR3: TGTGCCAGCAGTTTATCAGGGGGCCCCTACGAGCAGTACTTC. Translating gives CASSLSGGPYEQYF.

CDR3 coding DNA: TGTGCCAGCAGCCAGCGGTCCGGGGAGCTGTTTTTT. This codes for CASSQRSGELFF. The genes are TRBV27 and TRBJ2-2; D may be TRBD2 (5 bases). CDR1 MNHEY and CDR2 SMNVEV come from the germline V gene (reference sequence). This CDR3 is 12 amino acids long. The V end lost 6 bases, the J end lost 6 bases, and 8 bases lay between the germline ends.

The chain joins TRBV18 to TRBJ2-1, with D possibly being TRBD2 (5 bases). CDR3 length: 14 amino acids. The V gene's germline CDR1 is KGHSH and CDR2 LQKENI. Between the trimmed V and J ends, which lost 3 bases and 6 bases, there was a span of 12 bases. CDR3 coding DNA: TGTGCCAGCTCACCGTCCAGCGGTATCAATGAGCAGTTCTTC. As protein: CASSPSSGINEQFF.

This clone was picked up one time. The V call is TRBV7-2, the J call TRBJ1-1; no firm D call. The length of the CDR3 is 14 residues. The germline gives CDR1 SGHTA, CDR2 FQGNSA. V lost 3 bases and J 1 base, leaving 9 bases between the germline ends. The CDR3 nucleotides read TGTGCCAGCAGCTTCGGGGTTTCGAACACTGAAGCTTTCTTT. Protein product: CASSFGVSNTEAFF.

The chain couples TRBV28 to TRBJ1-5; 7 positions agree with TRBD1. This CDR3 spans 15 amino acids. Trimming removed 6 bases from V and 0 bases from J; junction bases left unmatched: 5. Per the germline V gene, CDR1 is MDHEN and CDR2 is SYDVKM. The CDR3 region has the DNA TGTGCCAGCAGCGGACAGGACTTTAGCAATCAGCCCCAGCATTTT. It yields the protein CASSGQDFSNQPQHF.

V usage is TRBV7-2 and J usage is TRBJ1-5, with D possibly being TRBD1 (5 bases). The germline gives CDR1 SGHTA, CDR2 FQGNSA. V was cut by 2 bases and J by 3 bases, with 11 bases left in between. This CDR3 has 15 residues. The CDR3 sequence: CASSLRQGHNQPQHF. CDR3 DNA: TGTGCCAGCAGCTTACGTCAGGGTCACAATCAGCCCCAGCATTTT.

In DNA form, the CDR3 reads TGTGCCACCAGTGATTTTCGGACAGGGAAGGATGAGCAGTTCTTC. Encoded protein: CATSDFRTGKDEQFF. V gene TRBV24-1 combines with J gene TRBJ2-1; 8 bases map to TRBD1. CDR3 length: 15 amino acids. CDR1 KGHDR and CDR2 SFDVKD come from the germline V gene. V shed 1 base and J 8 bases; nucleotides not matched to a gene: 6.

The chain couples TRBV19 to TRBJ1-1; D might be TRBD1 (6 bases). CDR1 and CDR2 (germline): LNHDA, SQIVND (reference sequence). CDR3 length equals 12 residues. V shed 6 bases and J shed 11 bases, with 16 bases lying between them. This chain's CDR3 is CASSLRSGGAFF. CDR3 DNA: TGTGCCAGTAGCCTCCGATCTGGGGGCGCTTTCTTT.

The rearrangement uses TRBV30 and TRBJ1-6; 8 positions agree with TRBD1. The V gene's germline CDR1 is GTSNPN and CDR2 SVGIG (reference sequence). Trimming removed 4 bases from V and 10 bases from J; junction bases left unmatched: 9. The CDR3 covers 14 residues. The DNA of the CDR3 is TGTGCCTGGACCCTCGCGGACAGGGACTCACCCCTCCACTTT. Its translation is CAWTLADRDSPLHF.

CDR3 residues: CASSFGQANSPLHF. CDR3 coding DNA: TGTGCCAGCAGCTTCGGACAGGCAAATTCACCCCTCCACTTT. This chain connects TRBV7-2 to TRBJ1-6; 7 positions match TRBD1. The J segment lost 7 bases and the V segment lost 3 bases, leaving 3 bases of the junction unmatched. The germline CDR1 and CDR2 sequences are SGHTA and FQGNSA. The CDR3 loop spans 14 amino acids.

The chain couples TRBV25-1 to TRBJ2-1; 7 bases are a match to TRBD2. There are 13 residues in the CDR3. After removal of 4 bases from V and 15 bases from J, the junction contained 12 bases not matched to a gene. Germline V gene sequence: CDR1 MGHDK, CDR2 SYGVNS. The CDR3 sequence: CASSGTPTSRTFF. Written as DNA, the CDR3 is TGTGCCAGCAGTGGAACCCCGACTAGCAGGACGTTCTTC.

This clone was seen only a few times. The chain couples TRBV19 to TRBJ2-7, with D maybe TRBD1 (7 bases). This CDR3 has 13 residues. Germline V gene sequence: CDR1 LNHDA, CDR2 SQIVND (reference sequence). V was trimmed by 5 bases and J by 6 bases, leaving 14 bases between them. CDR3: CASSPYQGGEQYF. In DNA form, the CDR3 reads TGTGCCAGTAGTCCCTATCAGGGGGGCGAGCAGTACTTC.

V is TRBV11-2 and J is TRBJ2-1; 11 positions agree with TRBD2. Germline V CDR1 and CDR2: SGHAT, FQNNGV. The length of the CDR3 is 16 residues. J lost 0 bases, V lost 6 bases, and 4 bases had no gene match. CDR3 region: CASRNLAGGSYNEQFF. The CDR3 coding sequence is TGTGCCAGCAGAAACCTAGCGGGGGGCTCCTACAATGAGCAGTTCTTC.

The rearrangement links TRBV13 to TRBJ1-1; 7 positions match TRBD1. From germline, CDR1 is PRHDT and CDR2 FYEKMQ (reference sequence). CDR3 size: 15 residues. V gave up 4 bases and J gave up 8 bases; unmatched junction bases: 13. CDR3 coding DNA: TGTGCCAGCAGCTCATCTCCAGGCCGACAGGGCGAAGCTTTCTTT. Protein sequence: CASSSSPGRQGEAFF.